This T cell receptor (beta chain) stems from a study of response to subunit inactivated influenza vaccine. Study outcomes and limitations: The authors proposed limited new T cell recruitment per seasonal influenza vaccination.

The CDR3 totals 20 residues. J lost 4 bases, V lost 2 bases, and 19 bases had no gene match. Germline V CDR1 and CDR2: SGHAT, FQNNGV. About this clonotype itself: Its target is not known.

From the RT-PCR reads, TCRdb called clonotypes with MiXCR, one entry per CDR3 protein. The table includes some 640,000 distinct CDR3 sequences, around 13% detected once. Sample: PBMCs from blood, taken 14 to 15 days before vaccination. This receptor was obtained from a man aged 45-65 years who received an inactivated influenza vaccine. This rearrangement joins TRBV11-2 to TRBJ2-1, with TRBD2 identical over 8 bases. This CDR3 reads CASSLLKTNYAGGPYNEQFF. DNA of the CDR3: TGTGCCAGCAGCTTACTGAAAACTAACTACGCGGGAGGACCTTACAATGAGCAGTTCTTC.